These 5 T cell receptor beta chains originate from one sample sequenced in a study of response to subunit inactivated influenza vaccine. TCRdb reprocessed the RT-PCR reads with MiXCR, giving one entry per CDR3 protein. The table records some 800,000 distinct CDR3 sequences, around 21% of them present only once. This specimen consisted of PBMCs from blood, obtained 4 to 6 days after vaccination. Source of these receptors: a man between 45 and 60 years old who received an inactivated influenza vaccine.

This clonotype occurred many times. The chain joins TRBV20-1 to TRBJ2-1; 7 positions match TRBD2. The CDR3 is 12 residues long. CDR1 is DFQATT and CDR2 is SNEGSKA in the germline V gene (reference sequence). With V trimmed by 5 bases and J by 6 bases, 4 bases remained unmatched. The CDR3 DNA sequence: TGCAGTGCTTGGTCGGGGGGCAATGAGCAGTTCTTC. Its protein product is CSAWSGGNEQFF.

The chain links TRBV15 to TRBJ2-7; no firm D call. CDR1 is LNHNV, CDR2 YYDKDF, per germline (reference sequence). The CDR3 runs 15 residues. V dropped 5 bases and J dropped 9 bases, with 23 bases sitting between them. For the CDR3, the DNA is TGTGCCACCAGCTTAGGATTAACGGGCCCCGCGGTGCAGTACTTC. It is translated as CATSLGLTGPAVQYF. Full variable domain (outside the CDR3, taken from reference TRBV15 and TRBJ2-7): DAMVIQNPRYQVTQFGKPVTLSCSQTLNHNVMYWYQQKSSQAPKLLFHYYDKDFNNEADTPDNFQSRRPNTSFCFLDIRSPGLGDTAMYLCATSLGLTGPAVQYFGPGTRLTVT.

This clonotype was seen a handful of times. The chain joins TRBV5-1 to TRBJ2-7; the match to TRBD2 covers 7 bases. Germline CDR1 and CDR2: SGHRS and YFSETQ. The CDR3 is made up of 19 amino acids. With 0 bases clipped from V and 3 bases from J, the junction kept 18 bases outside the gene matches. This CDR3 is CASSLVASGLQGRVYEQYF. The CDR3 DNA follows: TGCGCCAGCAGCTTGGTGGCTAGCGGACTACAAGGGCGGGTCTACGAGCAGTACTTC.

The chain uses TRBV20-1 and TRBJ2-7; TRBD2 is a possible D gene (6 bases). There are 13 residues in the CDR3. The V end lost 3 bases, the J end lost 2 bases, and 11 bases lay between the germline ends. CDR1 is DFQATT and CDR2 is SNEGSKA in the germline V gene (reference sequence). The DNA for the CDR3 is TGCAGTGCTAGGCGGGACGGAACCTACGAGCAGTACTTC. It codes for CSARRDGTYEQYF.

The sample holds a few counts of this clonotype. V and J are TRBV20-1 and TRBJ1-4; TRBD1 aligns across 7 bases. The V gene's germline CDR1 is DFQATT and CDR2 SNEGSKA (reference sequence). The CDR3 length is 14 residues. With V trimmed by 6 bases and J by 7 bases, 11 bases remained unmatched. This chain's CDR3 is CSAREGRGSEKLFF. CDR3 nucleotide sequence: TGCAGTGCCCGAGAGGGCAGGGGGAGTGAAAAACTGTTTTTT.